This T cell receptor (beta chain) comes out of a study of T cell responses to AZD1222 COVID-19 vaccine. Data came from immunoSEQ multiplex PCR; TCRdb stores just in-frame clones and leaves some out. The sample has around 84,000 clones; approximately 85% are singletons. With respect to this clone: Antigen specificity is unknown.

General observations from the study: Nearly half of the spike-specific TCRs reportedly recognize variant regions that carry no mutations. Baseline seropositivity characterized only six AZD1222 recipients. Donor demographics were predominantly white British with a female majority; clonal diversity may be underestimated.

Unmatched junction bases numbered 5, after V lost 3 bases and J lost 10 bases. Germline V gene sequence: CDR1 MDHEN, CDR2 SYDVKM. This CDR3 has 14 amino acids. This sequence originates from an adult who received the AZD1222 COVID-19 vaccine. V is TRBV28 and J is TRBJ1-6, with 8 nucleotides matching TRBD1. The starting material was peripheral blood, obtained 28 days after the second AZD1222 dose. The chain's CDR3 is CASSLAQGGSPLHF. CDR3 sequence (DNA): TGTGCCAGCAGTTTGGCACAGGGGGGATCACCCCTCCACTTT.